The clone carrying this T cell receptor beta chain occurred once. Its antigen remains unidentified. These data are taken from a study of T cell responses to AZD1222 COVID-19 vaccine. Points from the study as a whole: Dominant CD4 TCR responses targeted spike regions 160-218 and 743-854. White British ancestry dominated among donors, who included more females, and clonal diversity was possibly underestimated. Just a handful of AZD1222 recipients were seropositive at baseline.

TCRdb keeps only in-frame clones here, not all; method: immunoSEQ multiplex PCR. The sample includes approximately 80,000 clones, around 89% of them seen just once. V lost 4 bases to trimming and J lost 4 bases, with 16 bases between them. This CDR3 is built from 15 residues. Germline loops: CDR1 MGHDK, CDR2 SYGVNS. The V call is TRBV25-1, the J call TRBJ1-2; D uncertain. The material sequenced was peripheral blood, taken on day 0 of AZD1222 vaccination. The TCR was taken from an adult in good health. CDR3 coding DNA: TGTGCCAGCAGTGGCCCCGGGCGTTCAGGCTATGGCTACACCTTC. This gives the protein CASSGPGRSGYGYTF.